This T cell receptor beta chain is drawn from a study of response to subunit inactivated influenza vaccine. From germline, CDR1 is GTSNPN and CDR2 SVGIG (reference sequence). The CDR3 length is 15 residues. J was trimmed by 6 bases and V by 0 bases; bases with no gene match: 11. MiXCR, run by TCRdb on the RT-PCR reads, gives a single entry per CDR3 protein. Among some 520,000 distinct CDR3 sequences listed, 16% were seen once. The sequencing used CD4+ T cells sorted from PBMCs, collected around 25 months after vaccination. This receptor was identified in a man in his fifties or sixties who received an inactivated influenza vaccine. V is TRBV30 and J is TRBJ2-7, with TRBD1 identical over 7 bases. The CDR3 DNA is TGTGCCTGGAGTGTACCGCGACAGGGCTCCCTCGAGCAGTACTTC. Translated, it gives CAWSVPRQGSLEQYF.